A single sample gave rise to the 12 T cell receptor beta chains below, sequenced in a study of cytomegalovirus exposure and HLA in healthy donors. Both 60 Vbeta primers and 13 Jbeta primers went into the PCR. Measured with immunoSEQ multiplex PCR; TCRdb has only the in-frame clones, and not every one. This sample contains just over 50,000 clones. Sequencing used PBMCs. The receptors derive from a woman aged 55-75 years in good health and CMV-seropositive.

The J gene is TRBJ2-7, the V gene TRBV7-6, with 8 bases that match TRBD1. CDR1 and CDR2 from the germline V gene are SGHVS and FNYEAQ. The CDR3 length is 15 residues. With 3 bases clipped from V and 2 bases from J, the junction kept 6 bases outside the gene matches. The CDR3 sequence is CASSLLTGDAYEQYF. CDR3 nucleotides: TGTGCCAGCAGCTTGCTGACAGGGGATGCCTACGAGCAGTACTTC. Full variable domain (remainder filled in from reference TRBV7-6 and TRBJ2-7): GAGVSQSPRYKVTKRGQDVALRCDPISGHVSLYWYRQALGQGPEFLTYFNYEAQQDKSGLPNDRFSAERPEGSISTLTIQRTEQRDSAMYRCASSLLTGDAYEQYFGPGTRLTVT.

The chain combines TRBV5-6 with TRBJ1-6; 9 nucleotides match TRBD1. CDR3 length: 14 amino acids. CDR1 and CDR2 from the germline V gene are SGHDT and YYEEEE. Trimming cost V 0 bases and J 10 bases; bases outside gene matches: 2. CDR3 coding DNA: TGTGCCAGCAGCTTGGGGACAGGGGACTCACCCCTCCACTTT. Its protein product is CASSLGTGDSPLHF.

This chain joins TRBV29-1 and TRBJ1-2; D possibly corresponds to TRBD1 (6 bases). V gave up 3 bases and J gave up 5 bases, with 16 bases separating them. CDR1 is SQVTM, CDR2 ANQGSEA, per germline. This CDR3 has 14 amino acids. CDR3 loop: CSVEYQTGYYGYTF. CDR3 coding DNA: TGCAGCGTTGAGTACCAGACAGGATATTATGGCTACACCTTC.

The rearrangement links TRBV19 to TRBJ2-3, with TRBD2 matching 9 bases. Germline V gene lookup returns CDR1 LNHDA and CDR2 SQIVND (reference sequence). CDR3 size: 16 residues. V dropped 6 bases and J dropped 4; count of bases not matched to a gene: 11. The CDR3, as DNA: TGTGCCAGTAGCAACCCTGGACTAGCGAGAGCAGATACGCAGTATTTT. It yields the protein CASSNPGLARADTQYF.

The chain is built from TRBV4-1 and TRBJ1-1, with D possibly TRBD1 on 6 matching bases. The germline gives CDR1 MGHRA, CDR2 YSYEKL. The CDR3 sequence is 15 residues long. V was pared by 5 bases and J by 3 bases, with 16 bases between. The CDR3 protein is CASSSPTRGYTEAFF. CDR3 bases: TGCGCCAGCAGCTCACCTACCAGGGGCTACACTGAAGCTTTCTTT.

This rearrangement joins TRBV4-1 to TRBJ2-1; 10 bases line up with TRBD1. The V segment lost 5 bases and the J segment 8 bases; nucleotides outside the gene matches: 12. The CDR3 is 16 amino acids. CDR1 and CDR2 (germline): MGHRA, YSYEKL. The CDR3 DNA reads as TGCGCCAGCAGCGGACGACAGGGGGCGCTTGATGATGAGCAGTTCTTC. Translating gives CASSGRQGALDDEQFF.

CDR3 sequence: CASSFQGGADTQYF. In nucleotides, the CDR3 is TGTGCCAGCAGCTTCCAGGGAGGAGCAGATACGCAGTATTTT. The rearrangement uses TRBV11-3 and TRBJ2-3; D might be TRBD2 (6 bases). V dropped 3 bases and J dropped 4 bases, with 11 bases sitting between them. The CDR3 has 14 residues. CDR1 and CDR2 from the germline V gene are SGHNT and YENEEA.

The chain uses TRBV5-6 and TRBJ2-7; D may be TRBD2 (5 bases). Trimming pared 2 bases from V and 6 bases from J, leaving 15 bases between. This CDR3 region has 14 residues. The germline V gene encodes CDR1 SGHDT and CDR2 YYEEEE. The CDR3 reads CASSFWTASGEQYF. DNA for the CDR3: TGTGCCAGCAGCTTCTGGACTGCTTCGGGCGAGCAGTACTTC.

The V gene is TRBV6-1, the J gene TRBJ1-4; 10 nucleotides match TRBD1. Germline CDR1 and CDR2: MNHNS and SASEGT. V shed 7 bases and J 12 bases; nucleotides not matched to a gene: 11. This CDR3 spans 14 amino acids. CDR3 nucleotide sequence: TGTGCCAGCATCCGAGACAGGGGGCCGGGGGAACTGTTTTTT. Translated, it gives CASIRDRGPGELFF.

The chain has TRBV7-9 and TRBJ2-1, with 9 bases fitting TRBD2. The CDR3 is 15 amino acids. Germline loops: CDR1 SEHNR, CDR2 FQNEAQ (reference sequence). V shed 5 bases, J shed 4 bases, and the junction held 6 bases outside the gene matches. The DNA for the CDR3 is TGTGCCAGCAGCATAACTAGCGGGTCATACAATGAGCAGTTCTTC. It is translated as CASSITSGSYNEQFF.

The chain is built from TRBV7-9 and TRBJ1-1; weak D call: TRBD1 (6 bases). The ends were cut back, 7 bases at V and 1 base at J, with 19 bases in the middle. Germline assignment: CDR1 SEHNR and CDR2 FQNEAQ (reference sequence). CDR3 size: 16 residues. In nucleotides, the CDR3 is TGTGCCAGCATCCCAGACCGAACAGGGAAGAACACTGAAGCTTTCTTT. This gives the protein CASIPDRTGKNTEAFF.

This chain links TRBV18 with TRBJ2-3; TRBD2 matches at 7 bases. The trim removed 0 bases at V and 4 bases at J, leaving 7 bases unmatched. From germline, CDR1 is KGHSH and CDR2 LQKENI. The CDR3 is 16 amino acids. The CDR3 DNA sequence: TGTGCCAGCTCACCACCGGGGGGGAAGGGGTCAGATACGCAGTATTTT. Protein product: CASSPPGGKGSDTQYF.